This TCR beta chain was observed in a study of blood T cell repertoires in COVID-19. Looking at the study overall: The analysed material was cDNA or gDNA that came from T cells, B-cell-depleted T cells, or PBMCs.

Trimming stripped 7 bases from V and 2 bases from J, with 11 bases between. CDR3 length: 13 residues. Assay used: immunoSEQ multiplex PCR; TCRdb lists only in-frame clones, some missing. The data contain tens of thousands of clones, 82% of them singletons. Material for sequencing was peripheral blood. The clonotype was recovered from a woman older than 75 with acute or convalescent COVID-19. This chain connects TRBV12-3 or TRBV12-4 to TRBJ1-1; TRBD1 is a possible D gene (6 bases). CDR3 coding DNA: TGTGCCAGCAAGAACAGGGTTAACACTGAAGCTTTCTTT. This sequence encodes CASKNRVNTEAFF.